This is a list of T cell receptor beta chains from one sample in a study of T-cell reconstitution after alpha-beta-depleted transplantation in children. In TCRdb, the PCR reads were re-called with MiXCR into one record per CDR3 protein. The sample records around 96,000 distinct CDR3 sequences, more than 10% being singletons. The source material was PBMCs from the stem cell graft donor, sampled from the stem cell graft. The receptors come from a human donor who donated a stem cell graft to a child with inherited bone marrow failure. CDR3s include the opening cysteine and the closing phenylalanine or tryptophan. Each record gives: clone size, V gene, D gene, J gene, CDR3 DNA, CDR3 protein. The D gene is left open where the match is weak. Size values are once, few and many counts, or a class for expanded clones, and some rows have none.

>many|TRBV7-2|TRBD1|TRBJ2-5
TGTGCCAGCAGCCGTAACAGGGGCGGGGAGACCCAGTACTTC
CASSRNRGGETQYF
>many|TRBV5-6|-|TRBJ1-1
TGTGCCAGCAGGATTATGGGGCCACCAGGGAACACTGAAGCTTTCTTT
CASRIMGPPGNTEAFF
>-|TRBV4-1|-|TRBJ2-5
TGCGCCAGCAGCCACGGGGGAAGAGGAAGGTACCAAGAGACCCAGTACTTC
CASSHGGRGRYQETQYF
>-|TRBV3-1|-|TRBJ2-2
TGTGCCAGCAGCAACATGGGGGCTACCGGGGAGCTGTTTTTT
CASSNMGATGELFF
>many|TRBV9|TRBD2|TRBJ2-5
TGTGCCAGCAGCGTAGAAGACGGGGGGGCCCCAGAGACCCAGTACTTC
CASSVEDGGAPETQYF
>few|TRBV19|TRBD1|TRBJ1-1
TGTGCCAGTAGTATAATCGACAGGGACACTGAAGCTTTCTTT
CASSIIDRDTEAFF
>many|TRBV10-3|-|TRBJ2-2
TGTGCCATCAGTGAGAGACAGCGTGAGGGGAACACCGGGGAGCTGTTTTTT
CAISERQREGNTGELFF
>few|TRBV3-1|-|TRBJ2-3
TGTGCCAGCAGCCAAGGGCCCCAGCAGTATTTT
CASSQGPQQYF
>many|TRBV29-1|-|TRBJ2-5
TGCAGCGTGGGGATCGGGGGGCAGGAGACCCAGTACTTC
CSVGIGGQETQYF
>-|TRBV5-1|TRBD1|TRBJ1-5
TGCGCCAGCAGCACCGGGACAGGGGGCCGGCAGCCCCAGCATTTT
CASSTGTGGRQPQHF
>many|TRBV4-3|TRBD2|TRBJ2-2
TGCGCCAGCAGCCAAGGCGGGGGAGGCACCGGGGAGCTGTTTTTT
CASSQGGGGTGELFF
>-|TRBV4-2|-|TRBJ2-5
TGTGCCAGCAGCCTACTTCGTGGGGCGGGAGAGACCCAGTACTTC
CASSLLRGAGETQYF
>many|TRBV6-5|-|TRBJ2-3
TGTGCCAGCAGTTACCTCACAGGGTCTAGCACAGATACGCAGTATTTT
CASSYLTGSSTDTQYF
>-|TRBV18|TRBD1|TRBJ1-2
TGTGCCAGCTCACCGGGACAGGGGGTCGGAGGCTACACCTTC
CASSPGQGVGGYTF